This TCR beta chain was captured in a study of blood T cell repertoires in COVID-19. The method was immunoSEQ multiplex PCR; TCRdb's version includes in-frame clones alone and lacks a portion of them. The data show approximately 170,000 clones, more than 85% seen once. Germline V gene sequence: CDR1 SGHDT, CDR2 YYEEEE. The CDR3 length is 16 residues. With 1 base removed from V and 4 bases from J, the gap between germline ends came to 14 bases. The receptor was isolated from a woman of 80 years or more with COVID-19, enrolled during active disease. The rearrangement uses TRBV5-6 and TRBJ1-4; D gene ambiguous. The sample consisted of peripheral blood. The CDR3 nucleotides read TGTGCCAGCAGCTTGTTGGTTTCGGGAGGTAATGAAAAACTGTTTTTT. The encoded protein is CASSLLVSGGNEKLFF.